The 5 T cell receptor beta chains reported below all come from one sample, sequenced in a study of T cells in Graves' hyperthyroidism and ophthalmopathy. Amplified TCR beta CDR3 regions derived from RNA transcripts. HTBI primers were the set used in a first-round RT-PCR of the TCR CDR3. TCRdb passed the multiplex PCR reads through MiXCR, listing each CDR3 protein once. Of a few hundred thousand distinct CDR3 sequences listed, approximately 14% are singletons. The sample taken for sequencing was blood. Source of these receptors: a woman aged 25-40 years with Graves' hyperthyroidism.

This clonotype came up many times. The chain combines TRBV7-3 with TRBJ2-1; 16 bases fit TRBD2. Trimming at V came to 2 bases and at J to 0 bases, leaving 1 base not matched to a gene. Germline assignment: CDR1 SGHTA and CDR2 FQGTGA. The CDR3 spans 18 residues. CDR3 sequence: CASSLGTSGRASYNEQFF. In nucleotides, the CDR3 is TGTGCCAGCAGCTTAGGGACTAGCGGGAGGGCCTCCTACAATGAGCAGTTCTTC.

The chain has TRBV7-9 and TRBJ1-2; perhaps TRBD1 as D (6 bases). CDR1 is SEHNR, CDR2 FQNEAQ, per germline (reference sequence). The CDR3 covers 17 residues. V lost 3 bases to trimming and J lost 1 base, with 18 bases between them. In DNA, the CDR3 is TGTGCCAGCAGCTTTCAGTCGCACCGACAGGATAACTATGGCTACACCTTC. Translation: CASSFQSHRQDNYGYTF.

Many counts were recorded for this clonotype. V is TRBV2 and J is TRBJ2-2; D might be TRBD1 or TRBD2, each matching 5 bases. Trimming took 7 bases from V and 3 from J, leaving 12 bases between them. The CDR3 has 14 amino acids. Germline loops: CDR1 SNHLY, CDR2 FYNNEI. The CDR3, as DNA: TGTGCCAGCATTGGGGGAAGTCACACCGGGGAGCTGTTTTTT. Amino acids: CASIGGSHTGELFF.

This clonotype appeared many times. The rearrangement joins TRBV12-3 or TRBV12-4 to TRBJ2-7, with TRBD1 matching over 10 bases. The ends lost 3 bases at V and 3 bases at J; junction bases unmatched: 5. There are 15 residues in the CDR3. The CDR3 loop reads CASSFGQGGYYEQYF. DNA of the CDR3: TGTGCCAGCAGTTTCGGACAGGGGGGGTACTACGAGCAGTACTTC.

This clonotype turned up a few times. CDR3 coding DNA: TGCAGCGTTTCCCCTACTAGTTATGGGGAGCAGTACTTC. Translated: CSVSPTSYGEQYF. The chain links TRBV29-1 to TRBJ2-7; a weak D match, TRBD2 (5 bases). CDR3 size: 13 residues. V was clipped by 5 bases and J by 7 bases, with 18 bases between them. CDR1 and CDR2 from the germline V gene are SQVTM and ANQGSEA.